This TCR beta chain derives from a study of blood T cells in healthy people across ages. Alongside a J-beta primer mix, a sample-barcoded 5' primer served in a second PCR lasting 7 to 11 cycles. Each cDNA was tagged by a template-switch adaptor containing 12 random nucleotides. TCRdb reprocessed the 5' RACE reads with MiXCR, giving one entry per CDR3 protein. Among approximately 2,000,000 distinct CDR3 sequences, approximately 40% were seen once, and the ten largest hold 20% to 25%. The CDR3 totals 16 residues. Trimming at V came to 2 bases and at J to 5 bases, leaving 7 bases not matched to a gene. Germline assignment: CDR1 LGHNA and CDR2 YNFKEQ. Each sample provided at least 6 micrograms of extracted total RNA.

Material: blood. This TCR was sampled from a human donor in good health. The rearrangement joins TRBV4-2 to TRBJ2-3, with 10 bases fitting TRBD2. CDR3 coding DNA: TGTGCCAGCAGCCAAAGAGGTAGCGGGGGGCTAGATACGCAGTATTTT. Its translation is CASSQRGSGGLDTQYF.